Listed below are T cell receptor beta chains from one sample, sequenced in a study of blood T cells in healthy people across ages. MiXCR, run by TCRdb on the 5' RACE reads, gives a single entry per CDR3 protein. This table has around 780,000 distinct CDR3 sequences, roughly 25% appearing once. These same records also appear under a second study, on T cells of mothers and their children.

What was sequenced was blood. Every receptor here comes from a boy aged 5-17 years in good health. Each CDR3 is given with its conserved first and last residue. The D gene is left open where the match is weak. Clone size is not always given. Where it is, it says once, few, many or a class for expanded clones.

CDR3 length	clone size	V gene	J gene	D gene	CDR3 DNA	CDR3 protein
14	NA	TRBV9	TRBJ2-7	TRBD1	TGTGCCAGCAGCGTACTGGACAGGGGTGGCGAGCAGTACTTC	CASSVLDRGGEQYF
15	few	TRBV5-1	TRBJ1-4	NA	TGCGCCAGCAGCTTGGTTGGAAGACCCTCCTCCAAACTGTTTTTT	CASSLVGRPSSKLFF
14	NA	TRBV7-3	TRBJ2-3	NA	TGTGCCAGCAGCTTTAACGGGAACACAGATACGCAGTATTTT	CASSFNGNTDTQYF
16	NA	TRBV5-1	TRBJ1-1	NA	TGCGCCAGCAGCGATTTGGCTGGGGGGATGAACACTGAAGCTTTCTTT	CASSDLAGGMNTEAFF
16	NA	TRBV7-6	TRBJ1-1	NA	TGTGCCAGCAGCTTAGGGGTTAACACCTTCAGGAGAGAAGCTTTCTTT	CASSLGVNTFRREAFF
12	NA	TRBV20-1	TRBJ2-1	NA	TGCAGTGCTAGACAGGGTGTTGGTGAGCAGTTCTTC	CSARQGVGEQFF
14	NA	TRBV19	TRBJ1-1	NA	TGTGCCAGTAGTATATTTGGGGGCGACACTGAAGCTTTCTTT	CASSIFGGDTEAFF
15	NA	TRBV6-2/TRBV6-3	TRBJ2-5	NA	TGTGCCAGCGACCTTACAGAATCCCCGAGAGAGACCCAGTACTTC	CASDLTESPRETQYF
15	few	TRBV12-3/TRBV12-4	TRBJ2-2	NA	TGTGCCAGCAGTTTAAACCGGGACATAACCGGGGAGCTGTTTTTT	CASSLNRDITGELFF
13	NA	TRBV7-2	TRBJ2-3	TRBD2	TGTGCCAGCAGCTTACTAGCGGGAGATACGCAGTATTTT	CASSLLAGDTQYF
16	few	TRBV18	TRBJ1-5	NA	TGTGCCAGCTCACCAGACTCGGGAGGGGGAGGACAGCCCCAGCATTTT	CASSPDSGGGGQPQHF
15	NA	TRBV4-1	TRBJ1-6	NA	TGCGCCAGCAGCCAAGTTATGGCTCCCAATTCACCCCTCCACTTT	CASSQVMAPNSPLHF
12	NA	TRBV15	TRBJ2-1	NA	TGTGCCACCAGCAGAGCAGGTAATGAGCAGTTCTTC	CATSRAGNEQFF
15	few	TRBV2	TRBJ2-5	TRBD1	TGTGCCAGCAGTGAGAGGACAGGGGGCTTGGAGACCCAGTACTTC	CASSERTGGLETQYF
16	few	TRBV19	TRBJ1-5	NA	TGTGCCAGTAGTATATTAAGGCAGGGGAACAATCAGCCCCAGCATTTT	CASSILRQGNNQPQHF
15	NA	TRBV5-1	TRBJ2-7	TRBD1	TGCGCCAGCGCCTGGCGGGGACAGGGGTCCTACGAGCAGTACTTC	CASAWRGQGSYEQYF
16	few	TRBV11-2	TRBJ2-7	NA	TGTGCCAGTAGCTTAGTAGCCAGGGAGGATTCCTACGAGCAGTACTTC	CASSLVAREDSYEQYF
16	NA	TRBV5-5	TRBJ2-7	TRBD2	TGTGCCAGCAGCTTGGGAGCAACTAGCGGGGGCTACGAGCAGTACTTC	CASSLGATSGGYEQYF
15	NA	TRBV10-2	TRBJ2-1	TRBD1	TGCGCCAGCAGTGCGGGACAGGGGGCCTACAATGAGCAGTTCTTC	CASSAGQGAYNEQFF
12	NA	TRBV20-1	TRBJ2-5	NA	TGCAGTGCTAGAGCAGCCCAAGAGACCCAGTACTTC	CSARAAQETQYF
14	NA	TRBV7-9	TRBJ2-7	NA	TGTGCCAGCAGCTTAAGCCTAGCGATCTACGAGCAGCACTTC	CASSLSLAIYEQHF
13	few	TRBV27	TRBJ2-7	NA	TGTGCCAGCAGTTTAGTTTTCGGGTACGAGCAGTACTTC	CASSLVFGYEQYF
16	NA	TRBV18	TRBJ1-4	NA	TGTGCCAGCTCACCGCGCGGGCCTACCCCGAATGAAAAACTGTTTTTT	CASSPRGPTPNEKLFF
12	NA	TRBV30	TRBJ2-7	TRBD2	TGTGCCTGGAGTGGGGAGGGCTACGAGCAGTACTTC	CAWSGEGYEQYF
11	NA	TRBV20-1	TRBJ1-1	NA	TGCAGTGCTATGTTGAACACTGAAGCTTTCTTT	CSAMLNTEAFF
13	NA	TRBV29-1	TRBJ2-5	TRBD2	TGCAGCGTTAGCGGGGGATGCTCGGAGACCCAGTACTTC	CSVSGGCSETQYF
15	few	TRBV3-1	TRBJ1-1	NA	TGTGCCAGCAGTCTCTACAGGGCGGAAGGGACTGAAGCTTTCTTT	CASSLYRAEGTEAFF
14	NA	TRBV3-1	TRBJ1-6	TRBD1	TGTGCCAGCAGCGCCCAGACAGGGGTGTCACCCCTCCACTTT	CASSAQTGVSPLHF
13	NA	TRBV28	TRBJ2-7	TRBD2	TGTGCCAGCACTCCGGGGGGTTCCTACGAGCAGTACTTC	CASTPGGSYEQYF